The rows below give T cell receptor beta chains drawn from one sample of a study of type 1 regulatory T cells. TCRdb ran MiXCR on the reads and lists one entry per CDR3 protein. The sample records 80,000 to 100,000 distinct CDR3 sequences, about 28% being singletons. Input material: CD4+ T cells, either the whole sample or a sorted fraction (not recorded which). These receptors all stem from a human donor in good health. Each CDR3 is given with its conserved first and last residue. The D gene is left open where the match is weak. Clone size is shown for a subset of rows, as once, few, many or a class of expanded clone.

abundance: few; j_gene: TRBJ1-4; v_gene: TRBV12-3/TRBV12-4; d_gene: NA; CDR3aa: CASSQPPANEKLFF; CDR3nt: TGTGCCAGCAGTCAGCCTCCGGCTAATGAAAAACTGTTTTTT
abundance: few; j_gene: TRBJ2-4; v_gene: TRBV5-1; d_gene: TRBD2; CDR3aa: CASSLGGGRASNIQYF; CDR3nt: TGCGCCAGCAGCTTGGGCGGCGGGAGGGCCTCGAACATTCAGTACTTC
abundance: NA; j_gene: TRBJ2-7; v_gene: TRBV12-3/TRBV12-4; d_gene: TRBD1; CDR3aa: CASSGSNHGQGTYKQYF; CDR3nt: TGTGCCAGCAGTGGATCCAATCACGGACAGGGCACCTACAAGCAGTACTTC
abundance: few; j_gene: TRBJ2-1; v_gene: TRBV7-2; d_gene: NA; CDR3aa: CASSLLGSSNNEQFF; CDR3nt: TGTGCCAGCAGCTTACTCGGGAGTTCGAACAATGAGCAGTTCTTC
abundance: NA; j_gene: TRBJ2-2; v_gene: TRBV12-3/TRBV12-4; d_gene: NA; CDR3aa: CASSLRGGPYTGELFF; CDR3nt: TGTGCCAGCAGCCTCCGGGGAGGACCTTACACCGGGGAGCTGTTTTTT
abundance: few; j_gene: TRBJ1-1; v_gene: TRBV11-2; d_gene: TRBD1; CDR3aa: CASSRQGRTGGSGEAFF; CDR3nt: TGTGCCAGCAGCCGACAAGGCAGGACAGGGGGGTCGGGTGAAGCTTTCTTT
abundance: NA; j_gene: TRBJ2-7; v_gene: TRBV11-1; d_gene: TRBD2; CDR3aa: CASSLATASGSYEQYF; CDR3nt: TGTGCCAGCAGCTTAGCGACGGCTAGCGGGAGCTACGAGCAGTACTTC
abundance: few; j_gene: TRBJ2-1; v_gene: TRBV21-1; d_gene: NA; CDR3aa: CASSKGDGPGHGNEQFF; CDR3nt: TGTGCCAGCAGCAAAGGGGACGGGCCAGGGCATGGCAATGAGCAGTTCTTC
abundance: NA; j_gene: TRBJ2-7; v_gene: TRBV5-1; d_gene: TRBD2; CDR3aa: CASSAGLAEPAGEQYF; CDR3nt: TGCGCCAGCAGCGCGGGACTAGCGGAGCCCGCCGGCGAGCAGTACTTC
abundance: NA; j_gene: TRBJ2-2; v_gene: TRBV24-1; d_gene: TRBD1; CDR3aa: CATSDLGRGTNTGELFF; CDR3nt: TGTGCCACCAGTGATTTGGGCAGGGGGACCAACACCGGGGAGCTGTTTTTT
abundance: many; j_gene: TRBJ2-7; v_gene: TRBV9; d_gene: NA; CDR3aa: CASSANPGPSYEQYF; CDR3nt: TGTGCCAGCAGCGCGAATCCGGGGCCCTCCTACGAGCAGTACTTC
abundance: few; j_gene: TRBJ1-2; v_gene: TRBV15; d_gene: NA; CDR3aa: CATSRDLTGYTF; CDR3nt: TGTGCCACCAGCAGAGATCTCACAGGCTACACCTTC
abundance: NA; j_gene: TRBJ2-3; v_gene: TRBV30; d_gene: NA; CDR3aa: CAWSVQGAARTQYF; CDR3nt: TGTGCCTGGAGTGTACAAGGGGCAGCTCGAACGCAGTATTTT
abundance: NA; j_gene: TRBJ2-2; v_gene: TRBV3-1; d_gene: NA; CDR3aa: CASSQDGNTGELFF; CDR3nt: TGTGCCAGCAGCCAAGATGGAAACACCGGGGAGCTGTTTTTT
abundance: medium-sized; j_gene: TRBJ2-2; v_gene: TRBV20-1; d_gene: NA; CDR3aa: CSAITDTGELFF; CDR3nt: TGCAGTGCTATAACGGACACCGGGGAGCTGTTTTTT
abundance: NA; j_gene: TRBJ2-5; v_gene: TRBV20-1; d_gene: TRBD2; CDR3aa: CSARDLLLAAQETQYF; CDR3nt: TGCAGTGCTAGAGATCTATTACTAGCGGCCCAAGAGACCCAGTACTTC
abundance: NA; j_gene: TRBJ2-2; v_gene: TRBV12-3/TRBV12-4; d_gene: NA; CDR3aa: CASSPPRGWTGELFF; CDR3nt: TGTGCCAGCAGCCCACCCCGGGGGTGGACCGGGGAGCTGTTTTTT
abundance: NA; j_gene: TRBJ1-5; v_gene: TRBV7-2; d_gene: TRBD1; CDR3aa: CASSVSGTGGNQPQHF; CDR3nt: TGTGCCAGCAGCGTATCCGGGACAGGGGGCAATCAGCCCCAGCATTTT
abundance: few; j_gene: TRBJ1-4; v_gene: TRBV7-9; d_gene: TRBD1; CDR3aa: CASTPPGTGGKLFF; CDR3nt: TGTGCCAGCACCCCGCCCGGGACAGGGGGGAAACTGTTTTTT
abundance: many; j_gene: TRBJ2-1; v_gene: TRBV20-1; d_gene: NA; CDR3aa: CSAINGGSSGNEQFF; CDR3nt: TGCAGTGCTATAAACGGGGGCAGCTCCGGGAATGAGCAGTTCTTC
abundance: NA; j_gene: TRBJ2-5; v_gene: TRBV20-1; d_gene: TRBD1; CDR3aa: CSARDGRTGVETQYF; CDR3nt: TGCAGTGCTAGAGATGGTCGGACAGGGGTAGAGACCCAGTACTTC
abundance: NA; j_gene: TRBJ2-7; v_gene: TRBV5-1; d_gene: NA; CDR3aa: CASGRDTPYEQYF; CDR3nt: TGCGCCAGCGGCCGGGACACCCCCTACGAGCAGTACTTC
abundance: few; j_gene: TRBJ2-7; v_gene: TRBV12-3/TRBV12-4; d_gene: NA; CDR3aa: CASSFQGGDEQYF; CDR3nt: TGTGCCAGCAGTTTTCAGGGTGGTGACGAGCAGTACTTC
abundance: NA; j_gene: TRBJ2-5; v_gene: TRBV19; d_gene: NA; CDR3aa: CASNPGGRPQETQYF; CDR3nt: TGTGCCAGTAATCCTGGGGGACGGCCACAAGAGACCCAGTACTTC
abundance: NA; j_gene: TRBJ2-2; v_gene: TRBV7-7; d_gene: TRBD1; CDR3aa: CASSQTGSSGELFF; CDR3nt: TGTGCCAGCAGTCAGACAGGGTCGTCCGGGGAGCTGTTTTTT
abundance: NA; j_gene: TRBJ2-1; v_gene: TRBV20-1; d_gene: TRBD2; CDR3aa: CSARDMASGTYNEQFF; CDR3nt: TGCAGTGCTAGAGATATGGCTAGCGGGACCTACAATGAGCAGTTCTTC
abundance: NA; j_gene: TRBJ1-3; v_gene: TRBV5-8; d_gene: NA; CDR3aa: CASSSRLNTIYF; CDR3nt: TGTGCCAGCAGCTCTAGACTAAACACCATATATTTT
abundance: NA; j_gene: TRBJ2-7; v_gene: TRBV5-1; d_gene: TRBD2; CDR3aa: CASRGTSGIYEQYF; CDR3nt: TGCGCCAGTCGGGGGACTAGCGGGATCTACGAGCAGTACTTC
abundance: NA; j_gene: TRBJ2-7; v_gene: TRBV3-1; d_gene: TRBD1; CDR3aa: CASSPPDREGQYF; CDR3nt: TGTGCCAGCAGCCCGCCCGACAGGGAAGGGCAGTACTTC
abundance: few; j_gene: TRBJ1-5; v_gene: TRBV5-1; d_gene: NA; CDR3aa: CASSLGAGNQPQHF; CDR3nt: TGCGCCAGCAGCTTGGGGGCGGGGAATCAGCCCCAGCATTTT
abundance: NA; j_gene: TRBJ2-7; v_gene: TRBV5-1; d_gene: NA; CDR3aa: CASSGKMYEQYF; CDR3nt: TGCGCCAGCAGCGGGAAGATGTACGAGCAGTACTTC
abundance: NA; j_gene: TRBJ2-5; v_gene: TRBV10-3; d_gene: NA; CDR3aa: CAISAGFTETQYF; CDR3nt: TGTGCCATCAGCGCAGGGTTCACAGAGACCCAGTACTTC
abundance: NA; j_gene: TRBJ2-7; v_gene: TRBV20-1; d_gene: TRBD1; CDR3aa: CSAREYRIEGRGRGGEQYF; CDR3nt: TGCAGTGCTAGGGAATACCGGATTGAAGGCAGGGGGAGAGGGGGCGAGCAGTACTTC
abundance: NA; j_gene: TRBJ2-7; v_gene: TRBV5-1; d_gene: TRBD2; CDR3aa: CASSLASGLAGGWNEQYF; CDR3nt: TGCGCCAGCAGCTTGGCCTCAGGACTAGCGGGAGGATGGAACGAGCAGTACTTC
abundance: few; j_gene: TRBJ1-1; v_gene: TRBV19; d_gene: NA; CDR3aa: CASRNQGGNTEAFF; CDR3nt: TGTGCCAGCCGGAACCAGGGAGGGAACACTGAAGCTTTCTTT
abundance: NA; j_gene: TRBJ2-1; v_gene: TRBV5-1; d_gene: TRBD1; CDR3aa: CASSLEAGTENNEQFF; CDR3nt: TGCGCCAGCAGTCTGGAGGCCGGGACAGAGAACAATGAGCAGTTCTTC
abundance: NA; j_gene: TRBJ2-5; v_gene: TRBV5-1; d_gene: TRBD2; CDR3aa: CATRRGGRAGETQYF; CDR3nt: TGCGCCACCCGCCGAGGCGGGAGGGCCGGGGAGACCCAGTACTTC
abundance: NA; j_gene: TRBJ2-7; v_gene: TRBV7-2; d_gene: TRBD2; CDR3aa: CASSLAPGLAEPYEQYF; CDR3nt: TGTGCCAGCAGCTTAGCTCCGGGACTAGCGGAGCCCTACGAGCAGTACTTC
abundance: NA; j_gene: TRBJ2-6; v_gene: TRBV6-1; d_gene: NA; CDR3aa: CASSRNSGANVLTF; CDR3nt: TGTGCCAGCAGTCGTAACTCTGGGGCCAACGTCCTGACTTTC
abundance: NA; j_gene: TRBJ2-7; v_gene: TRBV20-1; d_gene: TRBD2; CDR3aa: CSARVAGGYEQYF; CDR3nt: TGCAGTGCTAGAGTGGCGGGAGGCTACGAGCAGTACTTC
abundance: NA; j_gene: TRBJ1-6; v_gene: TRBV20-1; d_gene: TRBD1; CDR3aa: CSADDRGWSYNSPIHF; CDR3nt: TGCAGTGCGGACGACAGGGGTTGGTCCTATAATTCACCCATCCACTTT
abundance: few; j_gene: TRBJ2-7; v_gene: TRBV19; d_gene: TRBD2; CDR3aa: CASNSGRGYEQYF; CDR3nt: TGTGCCAGTAATAGCGGGAGAGGCTACGAGCAGTACTTC
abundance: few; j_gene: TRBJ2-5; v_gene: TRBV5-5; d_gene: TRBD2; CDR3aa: CASSRTSAQETQYF; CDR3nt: TGTGCCAGCAGCCGGACTAGCGCGCAAGAGACCCAGTACTTC